These 4 T cell receptor beta chains share one sample of origin, sequenced in a study of T cell changes during pregnancy in multiple sclerosis. TCRdb's table, derived via immunoSEQ multiplex PCR, lists solely in-frame clones and lacks some. This sample has approximately 97,000 clones, with about nine tenths found just once. The specimen comprised peripheral blood, sampled after pregnancy. Receptors originate from a female donor in good health, enrolled as a control in a pregnancy study.

J is TRBJ2-3 and V is TRBV4-3; 10 nucleotides agree with TRBD2. Germline trimming cut 0 bases from V and 4 bases from J; bases unmatched to any gene: 7. The CDR3 covers 17 residues. CDR1 is LGHNA and CDR2 is YSLEER in the germline V gene. The CDR3 protein is CASSQDAASGGADTQYF. CDR3 in DNA: TGCGCCAGCAGCCAAGATGCGGCCAGCGGGGGGGCAGATACGCAGTATTTT.

The chain is built from TRBV4-1 and TRBJ2-3; unclear D gene. From germline, CDR1 is MGHRA and CDR2 YSYEKL. This CDR3 is 13 amino acids long. The germline V and J ends were trimmed by 1 base and 11 bases, with 13 bases remaining between them. The CDR3 here is CASSQGVERGQYF. For the CDR3, the DNA is TGCGCCAGCAGCCAAGGGGTAGAAAGAGGGCAGTATTTT.

The V call is TRBV5-1, the J call TRBJ2-5; TRBD1 agrees at 9 bases. CDR1 is SGHRS and CDR2 is YFSETQ in the germline V gene. This CDR3 spans 15 amino acids. J lost 3 bases, V lost 6 bases, and 9 bases had no gene match. The CDR3 loop reads CASNPLGTGKETQYF. In DNA, the CDR3 is TGCGCCAGCAACCCCCTCGGGACAGGGAAAGAGACCCAGTACTTC.

In its sample, this clone was seen a few times. The rearrangement uses TRBV5-6 and TRBJ1-1, with D possibly being TRBD1 (6 bases). V gave up 4 bases and J gave up 1 base, with 14 bases separating them. The CDR3 is made up of 15 amino acids. The V gene's germline CDR1 is SGHDT and CDR2 YYEEEE. The CDR3 here is CASSLLTGQNTEAFF. CDR3 DNA sequence: TGTGCCAGCAGCCTACTAACAGGGCAGAACACTGAAGCTTTCTTT.